A selection of T cell receptor beta chains follows, all from one sample in a study of blood T cells in healthy people across ages. TCRdb redid the calling of the 5' RACE reads with MiXCR, one entry per CDR3 protein. This table holds around 870,000 distinct CDR3 sequences, under 35% found once. Material: blood. These receptors were collected from a woman of 80 years or more in good health. CDR3s include the opening cysteine and the closing phenylalanine or tryptophan. A D gene is named only where the DNA matches it firmly. Clone size is shown for a subset of rows, as once, few, many or a class of expanded clone.

clone_size,d_call,v_call,j_call,cdr3_nt,cdr3_aa
many,.,TRBV11-2,TRBJ2-7,TGTGCCAGCAGCTTATTGGGCGGGGCTAACTACGAGCAGTACTTC,CASSLLGGANYEQYF
many,.,TRBV7-2,TRBJ1-5,TGTGCCAGCAGCCACCGGGACAGCAATCAGCCCCAGCATTTT,CASSHRDSNQPQHF
.,.,TRBV6-5,TRBJ1-1,TGTGCCAGCAGAATTGGGGGTACAGGGCGCCACGAAGCTTTCTTT,CASRIGGTGRHEAFF
.,TRBD2,TRBV12-3/TRBV12-4,TRBJ2-3,TGTGCCAGCAGCCAGCGGGGGAGTGTGTTGGCAGATACGCAATATTTT,CASSQRGSVLADTQYF
many,.,TRBV7-2,TRBJ1-2,TGTGCCAGCAGCTTGGACGTCGCCCGCTATGGCTACACCTTC,CASSLDVARYGYTF
few,TRBD1,TRBV11-2,TRBJ2-5,TGTGCCAGCAGCAGCGAGGGCCCTGACAGGGAACTCGAGCCTTACCAAGAGACCCAGTACTTC,CASSSEGPDRELEPYQETQYF
.,.,TRBV27,TRBJ1-1,TGTGCCAGCAGTGTCAGAGTTGGGAACACTGAAGCTTTCTTT,CASSVRVGNTEAFF
.,.,TRBV15,TRBJ1-4,TGTGCCACCAGCCCACCCGGGGTAAGGGTATCGAAACTGTTTTTT,CATSPPGVRVSKLFF
few,.,TRBV20-1,TRBJ2-5,TGCAGTGCTAGAGATCGGGGCAGACAAGAGGCCCAGTACTTC,CSARDRGRQEAQYF
.,TRBD1,TRBV18,TRBJ2-5,TGTGCCAGCTCACCCCGACAGGGTTCGATCTTTGGGGAGACCCAGTACTTC,CASSPRQGSIFGETQYF
many,.,TRBV11-2,TRBJ2-1,TGTGCCAGCAGCTCGGACAGCGTATCCTACAATGAGCAGTTCTTC,CASSSDSVSYNEQFF
.,.,TRBV4-3,TRBJ1-4,TGCGCCAGCAGCTTTCAGGGCTACGGCGAAAAACTGTTTTTT,CASSFQGYGEKLFF
once,.,TRBV12-3/TRBV12-4,TRBJ2-1,TGTGCCAGCAGCACTCAGGCGTGGGGCCTCAATGAGCAGTTCTTC,CASSTQAWGLNEQFF
.,.,TRBV20-1,TRBJ1-1,TGCAGTGCTAGTGTAGGCAGACACACTGAAGCTTTCTTT,CSASVGRHTEAFF
.,TRBD1,TRBV20-1,TRBJ2-7,TGCAGTGCTAGGGACCCGACAGGGCTTACCTACGAGCAGTACTTC,CSARDPTGLTYEQYF